The entry below describes one T cell receptor beta chain. CDR3 length equals 14 residues. Germline-derived CDR1 and CDR2 are MGHDK and SYGVNS. V was clipped by 1 base and J by 4 bases, with 10 bases between them. The PCR made use of 60 Vbeta and 13 Jbeta primers. Sequencing used immunoSEQ multiplex PCR; TCRdb keeps in-frame clones, though not all of them. Of tens of thousands of clones listed, approximately 78% are singletons. The data were obtained in a study of cytomegalovirus exposure and HLA in healthy donors. The gene calls are TRBV25-1 and TRBJ2-5; D may be TRBD1 (5 bases). The sample consisted of PBMCs. The source is a man younger than 35 in good health and CMV-seropositive. CDR3 nucleotides: TGTGCCAGCAGTGAATTGGTAAGGGGAGAGACCCAGTACTTC. It specifies CASSELVRGETQYF.